One sample yielded the 22 T cell receptor beta chains listed below, sequenced in a study of blood T cell repertoires in COVID-19. Only in-frame clones appear in the TCRdb table, and some are missing; sequencing was by immunoSEQ multiplex PCR. In the table there are 150,000 to 160,000 clones, around 83% of which are singletons. The sequenced sample was peripheral blood. Receptor source: a woman aged 55 to 70 with COVID-19, enrolled during active disease.

The chain recombines TRBV19 with TRBJ1-5; the D is unclear. Trimming removed 2 bases from V and 0 bases from J, with 8 bases in between. Germline loops: CDR1 LNHDA, CDR2 SQIVND (reference sequence). The CDR3 is made up of 15 amino acids. The CDR3 spells CASSITADSNQPQHF. In DNA form, the CDR3 reads TGTGCCAGTAGTATAACAGCGGATAGCAATCAGCCCCAGCATTTT.

The V and J genes are TRBV19 and TRBJ1-5; TRBD1 matches 10 bases. This CDR3 spans 13 amino acids. The germline gives CDR1 LNHDA, CDR2 SQIVND (reference sequence). With V trimmed by 7 bases and J by 7 bases, 4 bases remained unmatched. The DNA of the CDR3 is TGTGCCAGTACCCAGGACAGGGGGCAGCCCCAGCATTTT. As protein: CASTQDRGQPQHF.

This chain joins TRBV6-5 and TRBJ1-5, with D perhaps matching TRBD1 (5 bases). This CDR3 region has 15 residues. V was trimmed by 5 bases and J by 3 bases, leaving 14 bases between them. Germline V gives CDR1 MNHEY, CDR2 SVGAGI. Here the CDR3 reads CASSPWVGPNQPQHF. The DNA of the CDR3 is TGTGCCAGCAGTCCGTGGGTGGGGCCCAATCAGCCCCAGCATTTT.

This clone was seen a handful of times. The V and J genes are TRBV5-1 and TRBJ1-6; possibly TRBD1 for D (6 bases). This CDR3 is 14 amino acids long. In germline, CDR1 is SGHRS, CDR2 YFSETQ. The V and J ends lost 5 bases and 10 bases respectively, with 16 bases between them. The DNA for the CDR3 is TGCGCCAGCAGACCCGACAGGTCAAGCTCACCCCTCCACTTT. Translation: CASRPDRSSSPLHF.

J is TRBJ2-1 and V is TRBV6-2 or TRBV6-3, with D unresolved. CDR3 length: 17 residues. Germline CDR1 and CDR2: MNHEY and SVGEGT. The germline V and J ends were trimmed by 0 bases and 0 bases, with 12 bases remaining between them. The CDR3 region has the DNA TGTGCCAGCAGTTACTCGGCCCAGGTGCCCTCCTACAATGAGCAGTTCTTC. Its protein product is CASSYSAQVPSYNEQFF.

This clone was picked up one time. The gene calls are TRBV13 and TRBJ1-1, with 7 bases identical to TRBD1. CDR1 and CDR2 from the germline V gene are PRHDT and FYEKMQ (reference sequence). V trimming: 5 bases; J trimming: 7 bases; junction bases outside the gene matches: 13. The CDR3 spans 15 residues. The CDR3 here is CASSLQTGLSGEAFF. The CDR3 DNA sequence: TGTGCCAGCAGCCTCCAGACAGGGTTGAGCGGTGAAGCTTTCTTT.

V and J are TRBV12-5 and TRBJ1-1; D remains ambiguous. V shed 6 bases and J shed 3 bases, with 11 bases lying between them. CDR1 is LGHNT and CDR2 is FRNRAP in the germline V gene. The CDR3 spans 13 residues. CDR3 nucleotide sequence: TGTGCTAGTGGCCCTTACAGTTACACTGAAGCTTTCTTT. Residues: CASGPYSYTEAFF.

This chain joins TRBV27 and TRBJ2-2; maybe TRBD1 (6 bases). V lost 3 bases to trimming and J lost 4 bases, with 12 bases between them. CDR3 size: 15 residues. CDR1 and CDR2 from the germline V gene are MNHEY and SMNVEV (reference sequence). The CDR3 loop reads CASSLRQARTGELFF. DNA for the CDR3: TGTGCCAGCAGTTTGCGACAGGCACGCACCGGGGAGCTGTTTTTT.

The chain is built from TRBV2 and TRBJ2-1, with 10 positions matching TRBD2. The trim removed 4 bases at V and 5 bases at J, leaving 8 bases unmatched. Germline lookup yields CDR1 SNHLY and CDR2 FYNNEI. The CDR3 length is 16 residues. CDR3 amino acids: CASSGGLLAGDNEQFF. The CDR3 nucleotides are TGTGCCAGCAGTGGAGGACTGCTAGCGGGGGACAATGAGCAGTTCTTC.

The J gene is TRBJ2-5, the V gene TRBV18; D is unresolved. The CDR3 extends over 14 amino acids. CDR1 and CDR2 (germline): KGHSH, LQKENI. V shed 2 bases and J shed 2 bases, with 9 bases lying between them. CDR3 bases: TGTGCCAGCTCACCAAGGCAGGCTCAAGAGACCCAGTACTTC. Its protein is CASSPRQAQETQYF.

The chain joins TRBV9 to TRBJ1-4, with 9 bases matching TRBD1. The CDR3 consists of 15 residues. Germline CDR1 and CDR2: SGDLS and YYNGEE. The V and J ends lost 4 bases and 8 bases, in that order; junction bases with no gene match: 9. The CDR3 protein is CASSLANDRGEKLFF. In DNA, the CDR3 is TGTGCCAGCAGCTTAGCGAATGACAGGGGGGAAAAACTGTTTTTT.

V is TRBV30 and J is TRBJ1-6, with TRBD1 identical over 9 bases. The CDR3 is made up of 15 amino acids. Germline loops: CDR1 GTSNPN, CDR2 SVGIG (reference sequence). Losses at the gene ends were 1 base for V and 7 bases for J; bases not matched to a gene: 5. The CDR3 DNA follows: TGTGCCTGGAGTGCGCAACAGGGGGCGAATTCACCCCTCCACTTT. It translates to CAWSAQQGANSPLHF.

The chain combines TRBV19 with TRBJ1-2, with TRBD1 matching over 7 bases. The germline gives CDR1 LNHDA, CDR2 SQIVND (reference sequence). The CDR3 is made up of 17 amino acids. Germline trimming cut 4 bases from V and 4 bases from J; bases unmatched to any gene: 15. The CDR3 region has the DNA TGTGCCAGTAGTACCCCGGGGTCCCGACAGGGTCGCTATGGCTACACCTTC. This translates into CASSTPGSRQGRYGYTF.

CDR3 in amino acids: CASSLGMNTEAFF. Here the CDR3 DNA reads TGCGCCAGCAGCTTGGGTATGAACACTGAAGCTTTCTTT. The chain uses TRBV5-1 and TRBJ1-1; D is unresolved. CDR1 is SGHRS and CDR2 is YFSETQ in the germline V gene. V was clipped by 0 bases and J by 0 bases, with 3 bases between them. The CDR3 consists of 13 residues.

In this sample, this clone turned up once. The chain is built from TRBV25-1 and TRBJ2-3; no definite D call. Between the trimmed V and J ends, which lost 7 bases and 2 bases, there was a span of 7 bases. Germline-derived CDR1 and CDR2 are MGHDK and SYGVNS. CDR3 size: 12 residues. The CDR3 region has the DNA TGTGCCAGCAAAACTAACACAGATACGCAGTATTTT. It yields the protein CASKTNTDTQYF. The entire variable domain, with the rest obtained from reference TRBV25-1 and TRBJ2-3, is as follows: EADIYQTPRYLVIGTGKKITLECSQTMGHDKMYWYQQDPGMELHLIHYSYGVNSTEKGDLSSESTVSRIRTEHFPLTLESARPSHTSQYLCASKTNTDTQYFGPGTRLTVL.

The genes are TRBV5-1 and TRBJ1-2; D call uncertain. Germline V gene lookup returns CDR1 SGHRS and CDR2 YFSETQ. The V gene lost 4 bases and the J gene lost 3 bases, with 16 bases spanning the gap. CDR3 length equals 15 residues. Written as DNA, the CDR3 is TGCGCCAGCAGCCCTGCGGCAGAAAGCCACTATGGCTACACCTTC. The encoded protein is CASSPAAESHYGYTF.

The rearrangement uses TRBV9 and TRBJ2-7; 7 bases fit TRBD1. This CDR3 is built from 14 residues. J lost 2 bases, V lost 1 base, and 3 bases had no gene match. The germline V gene encodes CDR1 SGDLS and CDR2 YYNGEE. The DNA for the CDR3 is TGTGCCAGCAGCGTAAGAACAGGGGCCTACGAGCAGTACGTC. This codes for CASSVRTGAYEQYV.

This clone was seen just once. The J gene is TRBJ2-6, the V gene TRBV3-1 (or the pseudogene TRBV3-2), with D perhaps TRBD2 (6 bases). V lost 6 bases and J lost 2, with 17 bases in between. Germline V CDR1 and CDR2: LGHDT, YNNKEL (reference sequence). The length of the CDR3 is 17 residues. CDR3 loop: CASRRDPRTAGANVLTF. The CDR3 DNA is TGTGCCAGCAGGCGGGACCCCCGGACGGCTGGGGCCAACGTCCTGACTTTC.

The gene calls are TRBV10-2 and TRBJ2-6; 7 positions agree with TRBD1. CDR3 length: 15 amino acids. Germline-derived CDR1 and CDR2 are WSHSY and SAAADI. Trimming removed 6 bases from V and 2 bases from J; junction bases left unmatched: 4. The CDR3 region has the DNA TGCGCCAGCAGGGAGCAGGGGGCTGGGGCCAACGTCCTGACTTTC. It codes for CASREQGAGANVLTF.

CDR3 sequence (DNA): TGCGCCAGCAGCCAAGATGGAACTAGCGGCAGGGATACGCAGTATTTT. It specifies CASSQDGTSGRDTQYF. V is TRBV4-1 and J is TRBJ2-3; 8 bases agree with TRBD2. Germline loops: CDR1 MGHRA, CDR2 YSYEKL. The CDR3 totals 16 residues. The V segment lost 0 bases and the J segment 6 bases; nucleotides outside the gene matches: 8.

This chain uses TRBV18 with TRBJ1-2, with D possibly being TRBD1 (5 bases). Looked up from germline, CDR1 is KGHSH and CDR2 is LQKENI. Trimming left V 8 bases short and J 7 bases short, with 17 bases between. This CDR3 region has 13 residues. The CDR3 bases are TGTGCCAGCACAGGAACCTCATCGGTTGGCTACACCTTC. Its translation is CASTGTSSVGYTF.

J is TRBJ1-1 and V is TRBV10-1, with D tentatively TRBD1 (5 bases). There are 14 residues in the CDR3. CDR1 and CDR2 (germline): WNHNN, SYGVQD (reference sequence). V was trimmed by 3 bases and J by 4 bases, leaving 12 bases between them. The CDR3 sequence: CASSDPGSATEAFF. The CDR3 nucleotides read TGCGCCAGCAGTGACCCAGGGTCGGCCACTGAAGCTTTCTTT.